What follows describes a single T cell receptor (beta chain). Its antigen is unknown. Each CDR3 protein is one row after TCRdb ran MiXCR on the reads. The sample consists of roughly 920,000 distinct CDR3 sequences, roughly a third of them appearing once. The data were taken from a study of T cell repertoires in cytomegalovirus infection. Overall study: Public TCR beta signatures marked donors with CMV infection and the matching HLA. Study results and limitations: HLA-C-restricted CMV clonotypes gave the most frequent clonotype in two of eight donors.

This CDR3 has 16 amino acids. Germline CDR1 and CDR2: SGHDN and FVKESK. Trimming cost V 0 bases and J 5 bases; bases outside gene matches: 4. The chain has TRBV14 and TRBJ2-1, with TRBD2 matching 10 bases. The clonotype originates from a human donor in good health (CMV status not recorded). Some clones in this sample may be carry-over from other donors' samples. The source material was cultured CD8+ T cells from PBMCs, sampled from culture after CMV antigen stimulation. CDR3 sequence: CASSQESGGAHNEQFF. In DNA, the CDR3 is TGTGCCAGCAGCCAAGAGAGCGGGGGGGCCCACAATGAGCAGTTCTTC.